One and the same sample provided the 8 T cell receptor beta chains below, sequenced in a study of identical twins. One entry per CDR3 protein, called by TCRdb with MiXCR from the 5' RACE reads. The data show 1.5 million to 2 million distinct CDR3 sequences, around 33% seen once. The sample was cord blood. The receptors here all came from a newborn girl in good health.

The chain has TRBV5-1 and TRBJ2-5; 13 bases match TRBD2. The germline V gene encodes CDR1 SGHRS and CDR2 YFSETQ. The CDR3 consists of 17 residues. The J segment lost 4 bases and the V segment lost 3 bases, leaving 9 bases of the junction unmatched. The CDR3 loop reads CASSSTWTSGSGETQYF. The CDR3 DNA follows: TGCGCCAGCAGCTCAACTTGGACTAGCGGGAGTGGAGAGACCCAGTACTTC.

V usage is TRBV21-1 and J usage is TRBJ1-4. TRBV21-1 is listed as a pseudogene. CDR3 length: 17 residues. The CDR3 nucleotides read TGTGCCAGCAGTTCCCTATTTACAGGGCCCTCGAATGAAAAACTGTTTTTT. Its translation is CASSSLFTGPSNEKLFF.

This chain links TRBV6-5 with TRBJ2-5; 7 positions agree with TRBD2. CDR3 length: 16 residues. CDR1 and CDR2 (germline): MNHEY, SVGAGI. Losses at the gene ends were 2 bases for V and 0 bases for J; bases not matched to a gene: 6. CDR3 amino acids: CASSYLSSGNQETQYF. The CDR3 DNA sequence: TGTGCCAGCAGTTACCTGTCTAGCGGCAACCAAGAGACCCAGTACTTC.

The table lists this clonotype with a few counts. The chain has TRBV4-1 and TRBJ2-1; 9 bases align to TRBD2. The ends lost 6 bases at V and 3 bases at J; junction bases unmatched: 6. Germline CDR1 reads MGHRA; CDR2 reads YSYEKL. This CDR3 region has 15 residues. DNA of the CDR3: TGCGCCAGCAGAGCCGTAGCGGGAGTCTACAATGAGCAGTTCTTC. Amino acids: CASRAVAGVYNEQFF.

This sequence joins TRBV28 and TRBJ1-1; D unresolved. Trimming cost V 3 bases and J 11 bases, with 13 bases left between them. Per germline, CDR1 MDHEN and CDR2 SYDVKM. The CDR3 contains 12 residues. CDR3 sequence reads: CASSLLDLRAFF. The CDR3 coding sequence is TGTGCCAGCAGTTTGTTGGACCTGCGGGCTTTCTTT. The variable domain in full, completed from reference TRBV28 and TRBJ1-1, reads DVKVTQSSRYLVKRTGEKVFLECVQDMDHENMFWYRQDPGLGLRLIYFSYDVKMKEKGDIPEGYSVSREKKERFSLILESASTNQTSMYLCASSLLDLRAFFGQGTRLTVV.

V is TRBV10-3 and J is TRBJ2-1, with 11 bases lining up with TRBD2. Unmatched junction bases numbered 14, after V lost 6 bases and J lost 4 bases. Germline V gives CDR1 ENHRY, CDR2 SYGVKD. This CDR3 contains 18 residues. The CDR3 reads CAISPRGLAGGLYNEQFF. In DNA form, the CDR3 reads TGTGCCATCAGCCCCCGGGGGCTAGCGGGAGGATTATACAATGAGCAGTTCTTC.

This clonotype has a handful of counts. V is TRBV29-1 and J is TRBJ1-2; possible D gene TRBD1, 5 bases. The V gene's germline CDR1 is SQVTM and CDR2 ANQGSEA. Trimming shortened V by 6 bases and J by 1 base, and 12 bases separated the two germline ends. The CDR3 has 13 amino acids. The CDR3 DNA is TGCAGCGTCGGGGACGCGGGTAACTATGGCTACACCTTC. Its translation: CSVGDAGNYGYTF.

This clonotype was picked up a small number of times. The chain couples TRBV4-1 to TRBJ2-5, with D unresolved. Per the germline V gene, CDR1 is MGHRA and CDR2 is YSYEKL. CDR3 length equals 15 residues. V was clipped by 1 base and J by 1 base, with 10 bases between them. CDR3 region: CASSQVPPGQETQYF. DNA of the CDR3: TGCGCCAGCAGCCAAGTTCCCCCAGGCCAAGAGACCCAGTACTTC.